The 28 T cell receptor beta chains below come from one sample, sequenced in a study of T-cell reconstitution after alpha-beta-depleted transplantation in children. TCRbeta library preparation incorporated unique molecular identifiers. TCRdb redid the calling of the PCR reads with MiXCR, one entry per CDR3 protein. The data show about 200,000 distinct CDR3 sequences, around 7% seen once. The specimen comprised PBMCs, sampled before TCRalphabeta/CD19-depleted stem cell transplant. Receptors were obtained from a boy aged 2 to 9 with acute lymphoblastic leukemia, due to receive a stem cell transplant.

The rearrangement joins TRBV5-4 to TRBJ1-1; tentative D call: TRBD1 (6 bases). Germline CDR1 and CDR2: SGHNT and YYREEE (reference sequence). Between the trimmed V and J ends, which lost 2 bases and 8 bases, there was a span of 13 bases. The CDR3 has 13 amino acids. CDR3 sequence: CASSFPGGTEAFF. The CDR3 nucleotides read TGTGCCAGCAGCTTCCCCGGGGGCACCGAAGCTTTCTTT.

This clonotype was detected a few times. The chain is built from TRBV5-1 and TRBJ2-1; D gene unclear. The CDR3 runs 15 residues. CDR1 and CDR2 from the germline V gene are SGHRS and YFSETQ. Trimming took off 1 base at V and 5 bases at J, with 13 bases between the two ends. The CDR3: CASSLRVAFDNEQFF. The CDR3 coding sequence is TGCGCCAGCAGCTTGAGAGTAGCTTTCGACAATGAGCAGTTCTTC.

The table lists this clonotype with a few counts. This sequence joins TRBV7-8 and TRBJ2-7; D may be TRBD1 or TRBD2 (6 bases each). V dropped 5 bases and J dropped 0 bases, with 17 bases sitting between them. This CDR3 comprises 16 residues. Germline V gives CDR1 SGHVS, CDR2 FQNEAQ. CDR3 in amino acids: CASSGLTRDTSYEQYF. CDR3 nucleotides: TGTGCCAGCAGCGGACTAACCCGGGACACCTCCTACGAGCAGTACTTC.

The chain has TRBV11-2 and TRBJ2-5; 10 nucleotides align to TRBD2. CDR1 and CDR2 (germline): SGHAT, FQNNGV. CDR3 length equals 14 residues. V lost 5 bases, J lost 11 bases, and 11 bases stayed unmatched. CDR3 nucleotides: TGTGCCAGCAGCCTTGGGACTAGCGTACCGCGGCAGTACTTC. This codes for CASSLGTSVPRQYF.

Written as DNA, the CDR3 is TGTGCCAGCAGCCGCTCGGAGAACACCATATATTTT. Translated, it gives CASSRSENTIYF. The genes are TRBV7-9 and TRBJ1-3; D is ambiguous. Germline V gene data show CDR1 as SEHNR and CDR2 as FQNEAQ (reference sequence). The CDR3 is 12 amino acids. The germline V and J ends were trimmed by 5 bases and 7 bases, with 9 bases remaining between them.

The rearrangement uses TRBV9 and TRBJ1-3, with D possibly being TRBD1 (6 bases). Germline values: CDR1 SGDLS, CDR2 YYNGEE. V was pared by 4 bases and J by 2 bases, with 16 bases between. The CDR3 contains 16 residues. The CDR3 coding sequence is TGTGCCAGCAGCTCAATTGGGGGGGCGGCTGGAAACACCATATATTTT. Translated, it gives CASSSIGGAAGNTIYF.

The V call is TRBV2, the J call TRBJ1-6; a possible D gene is TRBD1 (6 bases). Germline-derived CDR1 and CDR2 are SNHLY and FYNNEI. CDR3 length equals 14 residues. V lost 4 bases and J 8 bases, leaving 12 bases between the germline ends. CDR3 sequence: CASSGTERYSPLHF. Written as DNA, the CDR3 is TGTGCCAGCAGTGGGACAGAGAGGTATTCACCCCTCCACTTT.

This chain joins TRBV7-9 and TRBJ2-5; perhaps TRBD1 as D (5 bases). Trimming shortened V by 0 bases and J by 2 bases, and 10 bases separated the two germline ends. Germline CDR1 reads SEHNR; CDR2 reads FQNEAQ (reference sequence). The CDR3 runs 15 residues. CDR3: CASSLAQQAQETQYF. The CDR3 bases are TGTGCCAGCAGCTTAGCGCAACAGGCACAAGAGACCCAGTACTTC. Full variable domain (outside the CDR3, taken from reference TRBV7-9 and TRBJ2-5): DTGVSQNPRHKITKRGQNVTFRCDPISEHNRLYWYRQTLGQGPEFLTYFQNEAQLEKSRLLSDRFSAERPKGSFSTLEIQRTEQGDSAMYLCASSLAQQAQETQYFGPGTRLLVL.

The chain links TRBV4-3 to TRBJ1-6, with D uncertain. Per the germline V gene, CDR1 is LGHNA and CDR2 is YSLEER. The CDR3 length is 14 residues. Trimming shortened V by 4 bases and J by 7 bases, and 11 bases separated the two germline ends. CDR3 in amino acids: CASSREQRNSPLHF. CDR3 sequence (DNA): TGCGCCAGCAGCCGCGAACAGAGAAATTCACCCCTCCACTTT.

This clonotype appeared many times. The chain employs TRBV6-6 and TRBJ1-5; the D is unclear. The CDR3 totals 11 residues. Germline V gene data show CDR1 as MNHNY and CDR2 as SVGAGI (reference sequence). V was trimmed by 5 bases and J by 6 bases, leaving 5 bases between them. The CDR3 nucleotides read TGTGCCAGCAGTCAAGGTCAGCCCCAGCATTTT. Translation gives CASSQGQPQHF.

The sample holds a few counts of this clonotype. The chain combines TRBV4-1 with TRBJ2-7, with a tentative D call TRBD1 (5 bases). V lost 3 bases and J 5 bases, leaving 14 bases between the germline ends. CDR1 is MGHRA, CDR2 YSYEKL, per germline. There are 14 residues in the CDR3. CDR3 region: CASSHPFLGDEQYF. In nucleotides, the CDR3 is TGCGCCAGCAGCCACCCATTCTTAGGGGACGAGCAGTACTTC.

This clonotype was detected many times. The gene calls are TRBV5-1 and TRBJ2-1, with TRBD1 as a possible D gene (6 bases). Germline CDR1 reads SGHRS; CDR2 reads YFSETQ. The CDR3 extends over 15 amino acids. V was clipped by 4 bases and J by 5 bases, with 16 bases between them. CDR3 residues: CASSTQGQSHNEQFF. For the CDR3, the DNA is TGCGCCAGCAGCACCCAAGGACAGAGCCACAATGAGCAGTTCTTC.

CDR3 in DNA: TGTGCCAGCAGATTAACAGGGGCTAACACCGGGGAGCTGTTTTTT. Translated: CASRLTGANTGELFF. This chain links TRBV7-2 with TRBJ2-2, with TRBD1 matching over 7 bases. Germline loops: CDR1 SGHTA, CDR2 FQGNSA. The CDR3 is 15 residues long. V was clipped by 6 bases and J by 2 bases; unmatched bases: 6.

The V and J genes are TRBV12-3 or TRBV12-4 and TRBJ2-5, with 7 bases lining up with TRBD2. Losses at the gene ends were 7 bases for V and 5 bases for J; bases not matched to a gene: 19. There are 17 residues in the CDR3. The CDR3: CASTTLRTSDRSETQYF. The CDR3 nucleotides are TGTGCCAGCACCACCCTAAGAACTAGCGACCGAAGTGAGACCCAGTACTTC.

This clonotype was observed a handful of times. The V call is TRBV5-1, the J call TRBJ2-7; tentative D call: TRBD1 (5 bases). V shed 7 bases and J shed 3 bases, with 14 bases lying between them. The germline CDR1 and CDR2 sequences are SGHRS and YFSETQ. The CDR3 has 13 amino acids. CDR3 residues: CASSAPTDYEQYF. The CDR3 bases are TGCGCCAGCTCGGCCCCGACAGACTACGAGCAGTACTTC.

This clonotype was counted many times. This chain uses TRBV20-1 with TRBJ2-5; TRBD1 aligns across 8 bases. The V segment lost 6 bases and the J segment 5 bases; nucleotides outside the gene matches: 11. The CDR3 is made up of 14 amino acids. Germline V gives CDR1 DFQATT, CDR2 SNEGSKA (reference sequence). CDR3 bases: TGCAGTGCCGATAGGGGACAGGTCGGGGAGACCCAGTACTTC. This encodes CSADRGQVGETQYF.

As concerns this clonotype: This may stem from a read error, because a much larger clone lies one nucleotide away. The V and J genes are TRBV3-1 and TRBJ2-1; D call uncertain. The V gene lost 10 bases and the J gene lost 5 bases, with 15 bases spanning the gap. Germline CDR1 and CDR2: LGHDT and YNNKEL (reference sequence). CDR3 length equals 13 residues. The CDR3 DNA reads as TGTGCCAAAACAGCTGTAGAGGACAATGAGCAGTTCTTC. Translation gives CAKTAVEDNEQFF.

This clonotype was observed many times. The chain carries TRBV5-1 and TRBJ1-3, with a possible D match to TRBD1 (5 bases). CDR3 length equals 16 residues. Trimming stripped 0 bases from V and 0 bases from J, with 10 bases between. Germline-derived CDR1 and CDR2 are SGHRS and YFSETQ. The CDR3: CASSLDEGLSGNTIYF. The CDR3 DNA sequence: TGCGCCAGCAGCTTGGATGAGGGACTCTCTGGAAACACCATATATTTT. Full variable domain (outside the CDR3, taken from reference TRBV5-1 and TRBJ1-3): KAGVTQTPRYLIKTRGQQVTLSCSPISGHRSVSWYQQTPGQGLQFLFEYFSETQRNKGNFPGRFSGRQFSNSRSEMNVSTLELGDSALYLCASSLDEGLSGNTIYFGEGSWLTVV.

This clonotype was recorded many times. The rearrangement joins TRBV7-2 to TRBJ2-1; 11 bases are a match to TRBD2. The CDR3 covers 15 residues. Germline-derived CDR1 and CDR2 are SGHTA and FQGNSA. The V segment lost 4 bases and the J segment 4 bases; nucleotides outside the gene matches: 3. CDR3 nucleotide sequence: TGTGCCAGCAGCTCACTAGCGGGGGAGTACAATGAGCAGTTCTTC. It encodes CASSSLAGEYNEQFF.

This clonotype came up a few times. The chain links TRBV20-1 to TRBJ2-5; D is unresolved. The CDR3 length is 11 residues. V lost 1 base to trimming and J lost 7 bases, with 7 bases between them. Per the germline V gene, CDR1 is DFQATT and CDR2 is SNEGSKA (reference sequence). The CDR3 DNA reads as TGCAGTGCTAGAGCCCCGGGGACCCAGTACTTC. It translates to CSARAPGTQYF.

This clonotype was counted ten times or more. J is TRBJ2-1 and V is TRBV28; 14 nucleotides line up with TRBD2. Looked up from germline, CDR1 is MDHEN and CDR2 is SYDVKM. CDR3 length: 14 residues. V was pared by 5 bases and J by 10 bases, with 4 bases of the junction left unmatched. For the CDR3, the DNA is TGTGCCAGCAGTAGACTAGCGGGAGGGCAAGAGCAGTTCTTC. It is translated as CASSRLAGGQEQFF.

The table lists this clonotype with many counts. The J gene is TRBJ1-2, the V gene TRBV29-1; 8 bases line up with TRBD1. Unmatched junction bases numbered 0, after V lost 2 bases and J lost 7 bases. This CDR3 has 11 amino acids. Germline-derived CDR1 and CDR2 are SQVTM and ANQGSEA. The CDR3 reads CSVETGGGYTF. CDR3 bases: TGCAGCGTTGAAACAGGGGGTGGCTACACCTTC.

This clonotype was recorded many times. Here the CDR3 reads CASREGETQYF. The CDR3 DNA follows: TGTGCCAGCAGGGAGGGCGAGACCCAGTACTTC. The chain joins TRBV2 to TRBJ2-5; perhaps TRBD2 as D (6 bases). The CDR3 spans 11 residues. V dropped 6 bases and J dropped 5 bases, with 7 bases sitting between them. Looked up from germline, CDR1 is SNHLY and CDR2 is FYNNEI.

Many counts were recorded for this clonotype. The chain carries TRBV28 and TRBJ1-6; 9 bases map to TRBD1. The germline V gene has CDR1 MDHEN and CDR2 SYDVKM. V was pared by 7 bases and J by 10 bases, with 11 bases of the junction left unmatched. The CDR3 sequence is 15 residues long. The CDR3 sequence: CASITSGQGLSPLHF. The CDR3, as DNA: TGTGCCAGCATCACCTCGGGACAGGGATTGTCACCCCTCCACTTT.

This clonotype has at least ten counts. The V and J genes are TRBV28 and TRBJ2-7; D tentatively fits TRBD1 or TRBD2 (5 bases each). Trimming removed 1 base at V and 3 bases at J, with 16 bases between. This CDR3 region has 16 residues. Germline values: CDR1 MDHEN, CDR2 SYDVKM. DNA of the CDR3: TGTGCCAGCAGTTTATTTAACGGGGCAAGAATCTACGAGCAGTACTTC. Protein: CASSLFNGARIYEQYF.

The CDR3 sequence is CASSLFDAAGAAQYF. In DNA form, the CDR3 reads TGTGCCAGCAGCTTATTCGACGCCGCGGGGGCGGCCCAGTACTTC. The chain employs TRBV7-8 and TRBJ2-5, with D tentatively TRBD2 (7 bases). The CDR3 has 15 residues. Trimming removed 2 bases at V and 9 bases at J, with 19 bases between. Germline CDR1 reads SGHVS; CDR2 reads FQNEAQ.

CDR3 sequence: CSVEESVQANYGYTF. CDR3 DNA sequence: TGCAGCGTTGAAGAGTCAGTCCAAGCTAACTATGGCTACACCTTC. The chain links TRBV29-1 to TRBJ1-2; D uncertain. CDR1 is SQVTM, CDR2 ANQGSEA, per germline. The CDR3 covers 15 residues. V lost 0 bases, J lost 0 bases, and 11 bases lay in between.

This clonotype has only a few counts. The chain employs TRBV30 and TRBJ1-4, with D perhaps matching TRBD1 (6 bases). The germline V and J ends were trimmed by 7 bases and 7 bases, with 10 bases remaining between them. The germline V gene has CDR1 GTSNPN and CDR2 SVGIG (reference sequence). This CDR3 spans 11 amino acids. As DNA, the CDR3 is TGTGCCTTACAGGGAACTGAAAAACTGTTTTTT. Protein: CALQGTEKLFF.